The 32 T cell receptor beta chains below were found in one sample sequenced in a study of quantifying T cell responses using KT2 cells. Study in general: RNA was reverse transcribed with TCR alpha and beta constant-region primers.

A single-stranded UMI oligo with SP2 sequence was ligated to cDNA 3' ends. The first PCR ran three to four cycles with an equimolar RC1.1 and RC1.2 beta primer mix. TCRdb passed the UMI-ligation and nested PCR reads through MiXCR, listing each CDR3 protein once. The data contain 39,000 or so distinct CDR3 sequences, approximately 15% of them seen just once; the ten biggest clones take up 40% to 45%. Sequenced sample: PBMCs spiked with cells of the T cell clone KT2. These receptors were obtained from a human donor.

The V and J genes are TRBV29-1 and TRBJ2-7, with D uncertain. Per germline, CDR1 SQVTM and CDR2 ANQGSEA. CDR3 length equals 13 residues. V was cut by 4 bases and J by 0 bases, with 10 bases left in between. The CDR3 region is CSVVSRSSYEQYF. CDR3 nucleotide sequence: TGCAGCGTTGTGTCCCGTTCCTCCTACGAGCAGTACTTC.

The genes are TRBV6-1 and TRBJ1-1, with 10 bases fitting TRBD1. The CDR3 runs 15 residues. Unmatched junction bases numbered 6, after V lost 2 bases and J lost 6 bases. Germline CDR1 and CDR2: MNHNS and SASEGT. This chain's CDR3 is CASSERRDRGPEAFF. CDR3 in DNA: TGTGCCAGCAGTGAACGCCGGGACAGGGGACCTGAAGCTTTCTTT.

In its sample, this clonotype was seen a few times. The chain is built from TRBV11-2 and TRBJ2-1; TRBD1 agrees at 9 bases. There are 14 residues in the CDR3. Trimming cost V 5 bases and J 7 bases; bases outside gene matches: 6. CDR1 is SGHAT, CDR2 FQNNGV, per germline. The chain's CDR3 is CASSITTGGNEQFF. The CDR3 DNA reads TGTGCCAGCAGCATCACGACAGGGGGGAATGAGCAGTTCTTC.

This clonotype was detected only a few times. The rearrangement joins TRBV29-1 to TRBJ2-3, with D possibly TRBD2 on 6 matching bases. Germline CDR1 is SQVTM and CDR2 is ANQGSEA. The V and J ends lost 5 bases and 0 bases respectively, with 12 bases between them. This CDR3 is built from 14 residues. The chain's CDR3 is CSVLGGRSTDTQYF. CDR3 DNA sequence: TGCAGCGTTCTCGGGGGACGGAGCACAGATACGCAGTATTTT.

This clonotype was detected only a few times. The J gene is TRBJ1-2, the V gene TRBV29-1; D uncertain. The germline V gene encodes CDR1 SQVTM and CDR2 ANQGSEA. V was pared by 4 bases and J by 3 bases, with 6 bases between. CDR3 length: 11 residues. This CDR3 reads CSVGQDYGYTF. The CDR3 nucleotides are TGCAGCGTTGGTCAGGACTATGGCTACACCTTC.

The gene calls are TRBV20-1 and TRBJ2-5, with D possibly matching TRBD2 (6 bases). V lost 3 bases and J 2 bases, leaving 19 bases between the germline ends. Per germline, CDR1 DFQATT and CDR2 SNEGSKA (reference sequence). The CDR3 contains 16 residues. For the CDR3, the DNA is TGCAGTGCTAGTGGGGGGACTTGGCACCTTCAAGAGACCCAGTACTTC. This sequence encodes CSASGGTWHLQETQYF.

This clonotype occurred many times. V is TRBV7-8 and J is TRBJ2-6; TRBD1 aligns across 11 bases. The V segment lost 5 bases and the J segment 2 bases; nucleotides outside the gene matches: 5. Germline V gene data show CDR1 as SGHVS and CDR2 as FQNEAQ. This CDR3 contains 17 residues. CDR3 in DNA: TGTGCCAGCAGCCCAGGACAGGGGGCGGCTGGGGCCAACGTCCTGACTTTC. Protein sequence: CASSPGQGAAGANVLTF.

This clonotype was picked up a small number of times. J is TRBJ2-1 and V is TRBV2; 7 bases are shared with TRBD1. Trimming cost V 6 bases and J 6 bases; bases outside gene matches: 5. The CDR3 runs to 13 residues. Germline CDR1 and CDR2: SNHLY and FYNNEI. The CDR3 bases are TGTGCCAGCAGGGCCACAGGGGTCAATGAGCAGTTCTTC. Its protein product is CASRATGVNEQFF.

The V gene is TRBV6-2 or TRBV6-3, the J gene TRBJ2-1; D is tentatively TRBD1 or TRBD2 (5 bases each). V dropped 7 bases and J dropped 3 bases, with 16 bases sitting between them. This CDR3 comprises 15 residues. CDR1 is MNHEY, CDR2 SVGEGT, per germline. CDR3 coding DNA: TGTGCCAGCAAAATCAAGGGGAGTCGCTACAATGAGCAGTTCTTC. Translated, it gives CASKIKGSRYNEQFF.

There are many counts of this clonotype. J is TRBJ2-7 and V is TRBV6-5, with D possibly being TRBD1 or TRBD2 (6 bases each). Trimming removed 5 bases at V and 2 bases at J, with 16 bases between. The CDR3 runs 15 residues. Germline V gene sequence: CDR1 MNHEY, CDR2 SVGAGI. Here the CDR3 DNA reads TGTGCCAGCAGTAAGGGACGGAGGGGGACCTACGAGCAGTACTTC. It yields the protein CASSKGRRGTYEQYF.

This clonotype was seen more than once but under ten times. This sequence joins TRBV5-1 and TRBJ2-1; D might be TRBD1 (6 bases). Germline assignment: CDR1 SGHRS and CDR2 YFSETQ. V was cut by 0 bases and J by 6 bases, with 10 bases left in between. The CDR3 sequence is 14 residues long. CDR3 sequence: CASSLAGALNEQFF. Here the CDR3 DNA reads TGCGCCAGCAGCTTGGCAGGGGCCCTCAATGAGCAGTTCTTC.

This chain connects TRBV29-1 to TRBJ2-3; tentative D call: TRBD2 (6 bases). The CDR3 is made up of 13 amino acids. Trimming stripped 4 bases from V and 4 bases from J, with 12 bases between. The germline V gene has CDR1 SQVTM and CDR2 ANQGSEA. CDR3 nucleotide sequence: TGCAGCGTTGGTCAGGGAGGCCCAGATACGCAGTATTTT. Its translation: CSVGQGGPDTQYF.

The chain employs TRBV7-2 and TRBJ2-5; no clear D gene. CDR1 and CDR2 (germline): SGHTA, FQGNSA. The CDR3 is made up of 15 amino acids. V was trimmed by 4 bases and J by 5 bases, leaving 17 bases between them. The CDR3 DNA reads TGTGCCAGCAGCTCCCAGCCGTCCTCGCGGGAGACCCAGTACTTC. Amino acid sequence: CASSSQPSSRETQYF. The full variable domain, completed using reference TRBV7-2 and TRBJ2-5, is GAGVSQSPSNKVTEKGKDVELRCDPISGHTALYWYRQSLGQGLEFLIYFQGNSAPDKSGLPSDRFSAERTGGSVSTLTIQRTQQEDSAVYLCASSSQPSSRETQYFGPGTRLLVL.

A few counts support this clonotype. The chain carries TRBV6-2 or TRBV6-3 and TRBJ2-1; 16 bases are a match to TRBD2. This CDR3 is built from 18 residues. Germline-derived CDR1 and CDR2 are MNHEY and SVGEGT. V lost 6 bases, J lost 7 bases, and 12 bases stayed unmatched. CDR3 amino acids: CASSSGTSGRGSPNEQFF. The CDR3 DNA reads TGTGCCAGCAGCTCCGGGACTAGCGGGAGGGGGTCCCCGAATGAGCAGTTCTTC.

Ten or more counts support this clonotype. This chain connects TRBV6-4 to TRBJ2-6, with D unresolved. The CDR3 runs 15 residues. Germline CDR1 MRHNA, CDR2 SNTAGT. V was trimmed by 2 bases and J by 0 bases, leaving 5 bases between them. CDR3 DNA: TGTGCCAGCAGTGACAGTACCTCTGGGGCCAACGTCCTGACTTTC. Translation: CASSDSTSGANVLTF.

This clonotype was counted a few times. This chain joins TRBV6-5 and TRBJ2-7, with TRBD1 as a possible D gene (6 bases). V gave up 2 bases and J gave up 4 bases, with 12 bases separating them. The CDR3 length is 14 residues. CDR1 MNHEY and CDR2 SVGAGI come from the germline V gene. CDR3 sequence (DNA): TGTGCCAGCAGTTACGGCGGGCAGGGGTACGAGCAGTACTTC. Encoded protein: CASSYGGQGYEQYF.

This clonotype was recorded at least ten times. The V gene is TRBV6-1, the J gene TRBJ1-2; no firm D call. CDR3 length: 13 residues. V lost 3 bases to trimming and J lost 4 bases, with 9 bases between them. The V gene's germline CDR1 is MNHNS and CDR2 SASEGT. The CDR3 here is CASSDSAGYGYTF. CDR3 nucleotides: TGTGCCAGCAGTGATAGTGCCGGCTATGGCTACACCTTC.

The chain carries TRBV18 and TRBJ2-3; 9 nucleotides match TRBD1. V shed 3 bases and J 5 bases; nucleotides not matched to a gene: 3. There are 14 residues in the CDR3. Per germline, CDR1 KGHSH and CDR2 LQKENI. CDR3 sequence (DNA): TGTGCCAGCTCACCCTCGGGACAGGGAGATACGCAGTATTTT. Translated: CASSPSGQGDTQYF.

The chain joins TRBV29-1 to TRBJ2-5; D is unclear. Germline values: CDR1 SQVTM, CDR2 ANQGSEA. V was cut by 3 bases and J by 7 bases, with 15 bases left in between. This CDR3 region has 13 residues. In nucleotides, the CDR3 is TGCAGCGTTGACCGCGCAGGCCCGGGGACCCAGTACTTC. Translation gives CSVDRAGPGTQYF.

The chain employs TRBV10-3 and TRBJ2-3; 10 bases are a match to TRBD2. CDR3 length equals 16 residues. CDR1 and CDR2 from the germline V gene are ENHRY and SYGVKD. With V trimmed by 4 bases and J by 3 bases, 7 bases remained unmatched. CDR3 bases: TGTGCCATCAGTGGACAACTAGCGGGACGGACAGATACGCAGTATTTT. This gives the protein CAISGQLAGRTDTQYF.

This clonotype appeared many times. The genes are TRBV2 and TRBJ2-7, with D unresolved. The CDR3 is made up of 13 amino acids. Germline-derived CDR1 and CDR2 are SNHLY and FYNNEI. The ends were cut back, 2 bases at V and 3 bases at J, with 8 bases in the middle. CDR3 residues: CASSESISYEQYF. The CDR3 DNA sequence: TGTGCCAGCAGTGAATCAATAAGCTACGAGCAGTACTTC.

This clonotype showed up just a few times. V is TRBV2 and J is TRBJ2-5; D is unclear. Trimming stripped 4 bases from V and 1 base from J, with 10 bases between. The CDR3 is 14 amino acids. Germline V gene sequence: CDR1 SNHLY, CDR2 FYNNEI. The CDR3: CASSAGRVQETQYF. DNA for the CDR3: TGTGCCAGCAGTGCGGGTAGGGTCCAAGAGACCCAGTACTTC.

The genes are TRBV24-1 and TRBJ1-2, with 7 nucleotides matching TRBD1. Germline CDR1 is KGHDR and CDR2 is SFDVKD. The CDR3 totals 16 residues. The V and J ends lost 7 bases and 4 bases, in that order; junction bases with no gene match: 14. The CDR3 protein is CATSPVDGTVSYGYTF. As DNA, the CDR3 is TGTGCCACCAGCCCCGTAGACGGGACAGTTAGCTATGGCTACACCTTC.

V is TRBV29-1 and J is TRBJ1-5; D may be TRBD1 (6 bases). This CDR3 region has 13 residues. V lost 4 bases and J lost 5, with 12 bases in between. From germline, CDR1 is SQVTM and CDR2 ANQGSEA. CDR3 bases: TGCAGCGTTGCGGGGGGCAGGGATCAGCCCCAGCATTTT. Protein sequence: CSVAGGRDQPQHF.

The chain couples TRBV20-1 to TRBJ1-5; a possible D gene is TRBD1 (5 bases). Per the germline V gene, CDR1 is DFQATT and CDR2 is SNEGSKA (reference sequence). The CDR3 covers 14 residues. Trimming shortened V by 3 bases and J by 7 bases, and 16 bases separated the two germline ends. The CDR3 spells CSASRLAGRQPQHF. The CDR3 DNA follows: TGCAGTGCTAGTCGGTTGGCAGGGCGGCAGCCCCAGCATTTT.

CDR3 amino acids: CASSLGSRSGYTF. CDR3 DNA sequence: TGCGCCAGCAGCTTAGGTTCAAGGAGCGGCTACACCTTC. This sequence joins TRBV5-1 and TRBJ1-2, with no clear D. This CDR3 is built from 13 residues. Per the germline V gene, CDR1 is SGHRS and CDR2 is YFSETQ. V was cut by 2 bases and J by 8 bases, with 13 bases left in between.

CDR3 region: CASSSDPGGEQFF. CDR3 coding DNA: TGTGCCAGCAGCTCCGACCCGGGGGGTGAGCAGTTCTTC. The chain combines TRBV7-3 with TRBJ2-1; 7 bases line up with TRBD2. The CDR3 covers 13 residues. Germline V CDR1 and CDR2: SGHTA, FQGTGA. The J segment lost 9 bases and the V segment lost 4 bases, leaving 6 bases of the junction unmatched.

J is TRBJ2-5 and V is TRBV7-6; no reliable D call. Trimming pared 5 bases from V and 7 bases from J, leaving 14 bases between. CDR3 length: 13 amino acids. Germline V gene lookup returns CDR1 SGHVS and CDR2 FNYEAQ. The CDR3 protein is CASSPTPRWTQYF. CDR3 bases: TGTGCCAGCAGCCCCACCCCCAGGTGGACCCAGTACTTC. Using reference TRBV7-6 and TRBJ2-5 for the parts outside the CDR3, the full variable domain is GAGVSQSPRYKVTKRGQDVALRCDPISGHVSLYWYRQALGQGPEFLTYFNYEAQQDKSGLPNDRFSAERPEGSISTLTIQRTEQRDSAMYRCASSPTPRWTQYFGPGTRLLVL.

This clonotype was recorded at least ten times. V gene TRBV5-1 combines with J gene TRBJ1-5, with D possibly being TRBD1 (5 bases). The length of the CDR3 is 15 residues. Germline V CDR1 and CDR2: SGHRS, YFSETQ. V lost 0 bases to trimming and J lost 6 bases, with 13 bases between them. The CDR3 protein is CASSLVWGYGQPQHF. In nucleotides, the CDR3 is TGCGCCAGCAGCTTGGTATGGGGGTATGGTCAGCCCCAGCATTTT.

This clonotype was counted between two and nine times. The rearrangement links TRBV19 to TRBJ2-7, with D uncertain. CDR1 and CDR2 (germline): LNHDA, SQIVND (reference sequence). CDR3 length: 13 residues. V was trimmed by 6 bases and J by 3 bases, leaving 12 bases between them. CDR3 bases: TGTGCCAGTAGCGAAGGAACCGGCTACGAGCAGTACTTC. Residues: CASSEGTGYEQYF. Drawing the rest from reference TRBV19 and TRBJ2-7, the complete variable domain is DGGITQSPKYLFRKEGQNVTLSCEQNLNHDAMYWYRQDPGQGLRLIYYSQIVNDFQKGDIAEGYSVSREKKESFPLTVTSAQKNPTAFYLCASSEGTGYEQYFGPGTRLTVT.

This clonotype was seen only once. The chain carries TRBV7-9 and TRBJ2-2; the match to TRBD1 covers 7 bases. J was trimmed by 0 bases and V by 1 base; bases with no gene match: 2. Germline V lookup: CDR1 SEHNR, CDR2 FQNEAQ (reference sequence). The CDR3 length is 16 residues. CDR3 sequence reads: CASSLGRGTNTGELFF. Written as DNA, the CDR3 is TGTGCCAGCAGCTTAGGCAGGGGGACGAACACCGGGGAGCTGTTTTTT.

This clonotype was observed at least ten times. The chain couples TRBV6-5 to TRBJ2-2; perhaps TRBD2 as D (6 bases). Trimming cost V 8 bases and J 0 bases, with 7 bases left between them. The CDR3 has 13 residues. Germline CDR1 MNHEY, CDR2 SVGAGI. The CDR3, as DNA: TGTGCCAGCCGGGAGACGAACACCGGGGAGCTGTTTTTT. This codes for CASRETNTGELFF.